This T cell receptor (beta chain) was captured in a study of blood T cells in healthy people across ages. Across the whole study: Using template switching, researchers captured about one barcoded beta molecule for each two T cells.

Then a second PCR, running about 6 to 11 cycles, was carried out with a sample-barcoded 5' primer and a J-beta primer mix. Each cDNA molecule received a tag from a template-switch adaptor that had 12 random nucleotides. Every sample gave at least 2.5 million paired-end reads containing CDR3. Each CDR3 protein is one row after TCRdb ran MiXCR on the 5' RACE reads. The sample records 800,000 or so distinct CDR3 sequences, 25% being singletons. These data also featured in a second study, about T cells of mothers and their children. That source adds: It was observed that no persistent microchimeric T cell clones could be detected.

This sequence was found in a boy aged 5-17 years in good health. Input material: blood.

This CDR3 is CSVRGTGMGEQYF. CDR3 sequence (DNA): TGCAGCGTACGAGGGACAGGGATGGGCGAGCAGTACTTC. The chain recombines TRBV29-1 with TRBJ2-7; 9 nucleotides agree with TRBD1. V trimming: 6 bases; J trimming: 6 bases; junction bases outside the gene matches: 9. The CDR3 is 13 residues long. Germline V lookup: CDR1 SQVTM, CDR2 ANQGSEA.